The sequence of this TCR beta chain was determined in a study of control samples from healthy donors and cancer patients. CDR3 size: 16 residues. Trimming stripped 2 bases from V and 2 bases from J, with 13 bases between. The germline CDR1 and CDR2 sequences are MDHEN and SYDVKM. Assay used: immunoSEQ multiplex PCR; TCRdb lists only in-frame clones, some missing. This repertoire shows 120,000 or so clones, about 90% found once; its top ten account for around 2%. The sequencing sample was made of blood. V gene TRBV28 combines with J gene TRBJ2-4; no clear D. The sequence was collected from a man younger than 35 in good health. The CDR3 here is CASSLEEWKTKNIQYF. The CDR3 DNA follows: TGTGCCAGCAGTTTAGAGGAATGGAAGACCAAAAACATTCAGTACTTC.